This is a list of T cell receptor beta chains from one sample in a study of breast tumors, draining lymph nodes, adjacent tissues. In TCRdb, the multiplex PCR reads were re-called with MiXCR into one record per CDR3 protein. Of about 200,000 distinct CDR3 sequences in the sample, over 25% were seen once. The sequenced sample was axillary lymph node tissue. The receptors originated from a female donor with breast cancer. Some clones in this sample may be carry-over from other donors' samples. Both conserved end residues are part of each CDR3. A D gene is named only where the DNA matches it firmly. Not all rows give a size; the values are once, few, many and, for expanded clones, a class.

clone size: many
D gene: NA
V gene: TRBV7-8
J gene: TRBJ1-2
CDR3 protein: CASSQPNMGDYGYPF
CDR3 DNA: TGTGCCAGCAGCCAACCCAATATGGGTGACTATGGCTACCCCTTC

clone size: once
D gene: TRBD1
V gene: TRBV2
J gene: TRBJ1-4
CDR3 protein: CASSPDRGDGKLFF
CDR3 DNA: TGTGCCAGCAGCCCGGACAGGGGGGACGGAAAACTGTTTTTT

clone size: NA
D gene: TRBD1
V gene: TRBV20-1
J gene: TRBJ1-2
CDR3 protein: CSAPQGAGYTF
CDR3 DNA: TGCAGTGCTCCTCAGGGGGCAGGCTACACCTTC

clone size: NA
D gene: NA
V gene: TRBV20-1
J gene: TRBJ2-3
CDR3 protein: CSARAPGGLNEQYF
CDR3 DNA: TGCAGTGCTAGAGCCCCCGGGGGACTCAATGAGCAGTATTTT

clone size: many
D gene: TRBD1
V gene: TRBV11-2
J gene: TRBJ2-2
CDR3 protein: CASSLSGGKAGELFF
CDR3 DNA: TGTGCCAGCAGCTTATCAGGGGGCAAGGCCGGGGAGCTGTTTTTT

clone size: many
D gene: TRBD1
V gene: TRBV29-1
J gene: TRBJ2-7
CDR3 protein: CSVIPPGTGYEQYF
CDR3 DNA: TGCAGCGTTATTCCTCCCGGGACAGGCTACGAGCAGTACTTC

clone size: NA
D gene: TRBD1
V gene: TRBV6-5
J gene: TRBJ1-3
CDR3 protein: CASSHSTGAGSTIYF
CDR3 DNA: TGTGCCAGCAGTCACTCGACAGGGGCTGGAAGCACCATATATTTT

clone size: NA
D gene: NA
V gene: TRBV5-5
J gene: TRBJ2-1
CDR3 protein: CASSLGPRSGLHYNEQSF
CDR3 DNA: TGTGCCAGCAGCTTGGGCCCCCGGTCGGGACTCCACTACAATGAGCAGTCCTTC

clone size: NA
D gene: TRBD2
V gene: TRBV11-1
J gene: TRBJ2-3
CDR3 protein: CASSFLRVALAGGSDTQYF
CDR3 DNA: TGTGCCAGCAGCTTTCTAAGGGTGGCGCTAGCGGGGGGTTCAGATACGCAGTATTTT

clone size: many
D gene: NA
V gene: TRBV4-2
J gene: TRBJ2-7
CDR3 protein: CASSNAYEQYF
CDR3 DNA: TGTGCCAGCAGCAATGCATACGAGCAGTACTTC

clone size: NA
D gene: TRBD2
V gene: TRBV2
J gene: TRBJ2-3
CDR3 protein: CASSQGGDTDTQYF
CDR3 DNA: TGTGCCAGCAGTCAGGGAGGGGACACAGATACGCAGTATTTT

clone size: many
D gene: NA
V gene: TRBV6-1
J gene: TRBJ2-4
CDR3 protein: CASAEEYIQYF
CDR3 DNA: TGTGCCAGCGCTGAGGAATACATTCAGTACTTC

clone size: many
D gene: NA
V gene: TRBV18
J gene: TRBJ2-2
CDR3 protein: CASSHNKNTGELFF
CDR3 DNA: TGTGCCAGCTCACATAACAAGAACACCGGGGAGCTGTTTTTT

clone size: NA
D gene: NA
V gene: TRBV7-9
J gene: TRBJ1-1
CDR3 protein: CASSLEDSNTEAFF
CDR3 DNA: TGCGCCAGCAGCTTGGAGGACTCGAACACTGAAGCTTTCTTT

clone size: many
D gene: NA
V gene: TRBV20-1
J gene: TRBJ1-6
CDR3 protein: CSARDPSQGAGNSPLHF
CDR3 DNA: TGCAGTGCTAGAGATCCCAGCCAGGGCGCGGGAAATTCACCCCTCCACTTT

clone size: NA
D gene: TRBD1
V gene: TRBV5-1
J gene: TRBJ2-7
CDR3 protein: CASSFPGQGHERYF
CDR3 DNA: TGCGCCAGCAGCTTCCCGGGACAGGGGCACGAGCGGTACTTC

clone size: many
D gene: TRBD2
V gene: TRBV6-1
J gene: TRBJ2-1
CDR3 protein: CASRPRLAGGPSSYNEQFF
CDR3 DNA: TGTGCCAGCAGGCCAAGACTAGCGGGGGGTCCAAGCTCCTACAATGAGCAGTTCTTC

clone size: many
D gene: NA
V gene: TRBV7-6
J gene: TRBJ1-2
CDR3 protein: CASSLGAPYGYTF
CDR3 DNA: TGTGCCAGCAGCTTAGGGGCGCCATATGGCTACACCTTC

clone size: NA
D gene: TRBD2
V gene: TRBV7-3
J gene: TRBJ2-1
CDR3 protein: CASSLDWVAGTYNEQFF
CDR3 DNA: TGTGCCAGCAGCTTAGATTGGGTAGCGGGTACCTACAATGAGCAGTTCTTC

clone size: many
D gene: NA
V gene: TRBV19
J gene: TRBJ2-7
CDR3 protein: CASSLRGGSGEQYF
CDR3 DNA: TGTGCCAGTAGTCTCCGGGGAGGATCGGGCGAGCAGTACTTC

clone size: NA
D gene: TRBD2
V gene: TRBV9
J gene: TRBJ2-7
CDR3 protein: CASSARIASGGSYEQYF
CDR3 DNA: TGTGCCAGCAGTGCTAGAATAGCGAGCGGGGGATCCTACGAGCAGTACTTC

clone size: many
D gene: TRBD2
V gene: TRBV12-3/TRBV12-4
J gene: TRBJ2-3
CDR3 protein: CASRLSGRASTDTQYF
CDR3 DNA: TGTGCCAGCAGGCTTAGCGGGAGAGCTAGCACAGATACGCAGTATTTT

clone size: many
D gene: NA
V gene: TRBV11-3
J gene: TRBJ2-2
CDR3 protein: CASSLRVGSGAAGELFF
CDR3 DNA: TGTGCCAGCAGCTTAAGGGTTGGTAGCGGTGCCGCCGGGGAGCTGTTTTTT

clone size: NA
D gene: NA
V gene: TRBV19
J gene: TRBJ1-1
CDR3 protein: CASSYQTEAFF
CDR3 DNA: TGTGCCAGTTCCTACCAAACTGAAGCTTTCTTT

clone size: many
D gene: NA
V gene: TRBV3-1
J gene: TRBJ2-5
CDR3 protein: CASSQDSGTQYF
CDR3 DNA: TGTGCCAGCAGCCAAGACTCAGGGACCCAGTACTTC

clone size: NA
D gene: NA
V gene: TRBV2
J gene: TRBJ1-5
CDR3 protein: CASSRKGNPPQHF
CDR3 DNA: TGTGCCAGCAGTAGGAAAGGCAATCCGCCCCAGCATTTT

clone size: many
D gene: TRBD1
V gene: TRBV19
J gene: TRBJ1-4
CDR3 protein: CASSTRQGFDEKLFF
CDR3 DNA: TGTGCCAGTAGTACAAGACAGGGGTTTGACGAAAAACTGTTTTTT

clone size: NA
D gene: TRBD2
V gene: TRBV2
J gene: TRBJ2-2
CDR3 protein: CASSGGFTSGGHFGELFF
CDR3 DNA: TGTGCCAGCAGTGGAGGGTTTACTAGCGGGGGGCACTTCGGGGAGCTGTTTTTT

clone size: NA
D gene: TRBD1
V gene: TRBV12-3/TRBV12-4
J gene: TRBJ1-5
CDR3 protein: CASSSRTGKSNQPQRF
CDR3 DNA: TGTGCCAGCAGTTCCCGGACAGGAAAAAGCAATCAGCCCCAGCGTTTT

clone size: few
D gene: NA
V gene: TRBV10-3
J gene: TRBJ2-4
CDR3 protein: CATSEGGTSQVGKNIQYF
CDR3 DNA: TGTGCCACCTCGGAGGGTGGAACCTCTCAAGTAGGCAAAAACATTCAGTACTTC

clone size: many
D gene: NA
V gene: TRBV10-3
J gene: TRBJ2-7
CDR3 protein: CAIGNYEQYF
CDR3 DNA: TGTGCCATCGGCAACTACGAGCAGTACTTC

clone size: many
D gene: NA
V gene: TRBV7-2
J gene: TRBJ2-1
CDR3 protein: CASSLGRGPASEQFF
CDR3 DNA: TGTGCCAGCAGCTTAGGAAGGGGCCCTGCAAGTGAGCAGTTCTTC

clone size: many
D gene: TRBD2
V gene: TRBV15
J gene: TRBJ2-1
CDR3 protein: CATSRVVPGTSGRNEQFF
CDR3 DNA: TGTGCCACCAGCAGAGTAGTTCCCGGGACTAGCGGGAGAAATGAGCAGTTCTTC

clone size: NA
D gene: TRBD1
V gene: TRBV6-6
J gene: TRBJ1-1
CDR3 protein: CASSHPQGARTEAFF
CDR3 DNA: TGTGCCAGCAGTCACCCGCAGGGGGCGCGGACTGAAGCTTTCTTT

clone size: many
D gene: NA
V gene: TRBV3-1
J gene: TRBJ2-5
CDR3 protein: CASSPQGGMETQYF
CDR3 DNA: TGTGCCAGCAGCCCTCAGGGAGGAATGGAGACCCAGTACTTC

clone size: many
D gene: NA
V gene: TRBV4-3
J gene: TRBJ1-3
CDR3 protein: CASSQDLRAAGNTIYF
CDR3 DNA: TGCGCCAGCAGCCAAGATCTCCGGGCGGCTGGAAACACCATATATTTT

clone size: many
D gene: NA
V gene: TRBV20-1
J gene: TRBJ2-7
CDR3 protein: CSAPGGLRYEQYF
CDR3 DNA: TGCAGTGCTCCCGGGGGACTTCGCTACGAGCAGTACTTC

clone size: NA
D gene: NA
V gene: TRBV20-1
J gene: TRBJ1-5
CDR3 protein: CSASAGGHNPSQHF
CDR3 DNA: TGCAGTGCTAGTGCCGGGGGCCACAATCCGTCCCAGCATTTT

clone size: NA
D gene: NA
V gene: TRBV2
J gene: TRBJ2-1
CDR3 protein: CASSNSGPYNEQFF
CDR3 DNA: TGTGCCAGCAGTAACAGCGGGCCTTACAATGAGCAGTTCTTC

clone size: many
D gene: NA
V gene: TRBV7-3
J gene: TRBJ2-2
CDR3 protein: CASSLTGEQGNTGELFF
CDR3 DNA: TGTGCCAGCAGCTTAACGGGGGAACAGGGGAACACCGGGGAGCTGTTTTTT

clone size: NA
D gene: NA
V gene: TRBV20-1
J gene: TRBJ1-1
CDR3 protein: CSATSGPSLVAFF
CDR3 DNA: TGCAGTGCTACGTCGGGACCCTCCCTTGTTGCTTTCTTT

clone size: NA
D gene: NA
V gene: TRBV13
J gene: TRBJ2-5
CDR3 protein: CASSLELGETQYF
CDR3 DNA: TGTGCCAGCAGCTTAGAGCTGGGAGAGACCCAGTACTTC

clone size: many
D gene: NA
V gene: TRBV7-9
J gene: TRBJ2-6
CDR3 protein: CASGASGANVLTF
CDR3 DNA: TGTGCCAGCGGGGCCTCTGGGGCCAACGTCCTGACTTTC

clone size: many
D gene: NA
V gene: TRBV6-2/TRBV6-3
J gene: TRBJ2-7
CDR3 protein: CASSYVARPYEQYF
CDR3 DNA: TGTGCCAGCAGTTACGTAGCCAGACCCTACGAGCAGTACTTC

clone size: many
D gene: NA
V gene: TRBV2
J gene: TRBJ1-5
CDR3 protein: CASSSDLNQPQHF
CDR3 DNA: TGTGCCAGCAGTAGTGACCTCAATCAGCCCCAGCATTTT

clone size: many
D gene: TRBD1
V gene: TRBV24-1
J gene: TRBJ1-3
CDR3 protein: CATSPQGASGNTIYF
CDR3 DNA: TGTGCCACCAGCCCACAGGGGGCGAGTGGAAACACCATATATTTT

clone size: NA
D gene: NA
V gene: TRBV6-6
J gene: TRBJ1-1
CDR3 protein: CASSPKRNTEAFF
CDR3 DNA: TGTGCCAGCAGTCCGAAACGGAACACTGAAGCTTTCTTT

clone size: few
D gene: TRBD1
V gene: TRBV28
J gene: TRBJ1-3
CDR3 protein: CASRLTGTAGNTIYF
CDR3 DNA: TGTGCCAGCAGACTGACCGGGACAGCTGGAAACACCATATATTTT

clone size: many
D gene: TRBD1
V gene: TRBV7-2
J gene: TRBJ1-2
CDR3 protein: CASSSGQGGGYTF
CDR3 DNA: TGTGCCAGCAGCTCAGGACAGGGCGGTGGCTACACCTTC

clone size: many
D gene: NA
V gene: TRBV20-1
J gene: TRBJ2-1
CDR3 protein: CSARGTKTLEQFF
CDR3 DNA: TGCAGTGCTAGAGGGACTAAAACCTTGGAGCAGTTCTTC

clone size: NA
D gene: TRBD2
V gene: TRBV27
J gene: TRBJ2-1
CDR3 protein: CASTGTSGDYNEQFF
CDR3 DNA: TGTGCCAGCACCGGGACTAGCGGGGATTACAATGAGCAGTTCTTC

clone size: few
D gene: NA
V gene: TRBV28
J gene: TRBJ1-5
CDR3 protein: CASNWGSNQPQHF
CDR3 DNA: TGTGCCAGCAACTGGGGGAGCAATCAGCCCCAGCATTTT

clone size: NA
D gene: NA
V gene: TRBV11-3
J gene: TRBJ1-1
CDR3 protein: CASSLARGATEAFF
CDR3 DNA: TGTGCCAGCAGCTTAGCACGGGGGGCCACTGAAGCTTTCTTT

clone size: NA
D gene: NA
V gene: TRBV2
J gene: TRBJ1-1
CDR3 protein: CASSVGHLNAEAFF
CDR3 DNA: TGTGCCAGCAGTGTAGGACACCTGAACGCTGAAGCTTTCTTT

clone size: NA
D gene: NA
V gene: TRBV18
J gene: TRBJ2-7
CDR3 protein: CASSPKVGREQYF
CDR3 DNA: TGTGCCAGCTCACCAAAGGTGGGGAGGGAGCAGTACTTC

clone size: NA
D gene: NA
V gene: TRBV13
J gene: TRBJ1-2
CDR3 protein: CASSPRARDYGYTF
CDR3 DNA: TGTGCCAGCAGCCCCCGGGCCCGGGACTATGGCTACACCTTC

clone size: NA
D gene: TRBD1
V gene: TRBV7-8
J gene: TRBJ2-7
CDR3 protein: CASSPMPDRGESSYEQYF
CDR3 DNA: TGTGCCAGCAGCCCCATGCCGGACAGGGGGGAGAGCTCCTACGAGCAGTACTTC

clone size: many
D gene: TRBD2
V gene: TRBV5-8
J gene: TRBJ2-1
CDR3 protein: CASSLKRLAGWNEQFF
CDR3 DNA: TGTGCCAGCAGCTTGAAGCGCCTAGCGGGATGGAATGAGCAGTTCTTC

clone size: many
D gene: TRBD2
V gene: TRBV30
J gene: TRBJ2-5
CDR3 protein: CAWSGGGRRDTQYF
CDR3 DNA: TGTGCCTGGAGTGGGGGAGGGCGAAGAGACACCCAGTACTTC

clone size: many
D gene: NA
V gene: TRBV10-2
J gene: TRBJ2-3
CDR3 protein: CASSDSTDTQYF
CDR3 DNA: TGCGCCAGCAGTGACAGCACAGATACGCAGTATTTT